This T cell receptor (beta chain) was sequenced for a study of blood T cell repertoires in COVID-19. Study-wide background: Spain, Italy and the United States supplied samples that represented acute and convalescent COVID-19. T cells, B-cell-depleted T cells, or PBMCs supplied cDNA or gDNA.

Original methodology: Amplified reference gene primers provided the basis for estimating nucleated cell counts. Measured with immunoSEQ multiplex PCR; TCRdb has only the in-frame clones, and not every one. V, J and clone size derive from that table, while D and trimming were established from the DNA sequence. The sample yields hundreds of thousands of clones, 70% to 90% seen once. Trimming cost V 9 bases and J 4 bases; bases outside gene matches: 13. Per germline, CDR1 ENHRY and CDR2 SYGVKD. The CDR3 length is 16 residues. The chain uses TRBV10-3 and TRBJ2-3; 10 bases match TRBD2. The specimen was peripheral blood. This TCR was recovered from a woman between 50 and 59 years old with active or convalescent COVID-19. CDR3 loop: CAIHQGLAGAADTQYF. For the CDR3, the DNA is TGTGCCATTCACCAGGGGCTAGCGGGAGCAGCAGATACGCAGTATTTT.